These 32 T cell receptor beta chains were all obtained from the same sample, sequenced in a study. TCRdb called the 5' RACE reads again in MiXCR, with one record for every CDR3 protein. The repertoire holds under 45,000 distinct CDR3 sequences, with about 29% as singletons. Sequenced input: tumor-infiltrating memory CD4+ T cells sorted from the breast tumor. Subset noted: memory CD4+ T cells, CD4+CD45RO+CD25-. Receptors were obtained from a female donor with breast cancer.

The rearrangement joins TRBV19 to TRBJ1-5, with D possibly TRBD1 on 6 matching bases. This CDR3 contains 13 residues. Trimming left V 10 bases short and J 5 bases short, with 15 bases between. Germline CDR1 and CDR2: LNHDA and SQIVND (reference sequence). The CDR3 nucleotides are TGTGCCACCCGGACAGAGCTCTATCAGCCCCAGCATTTT. This sequence encodes CATRTELYQPQHF.

V gene TRBV7-8 combines with J gene TRBJ2-3; D not resolved. Germline V lookup: CDR1 SGHVS, CDR2 FQNEAQ. The CDR3 spans 11 residues. V lost 6 bases and J 4 bases, leaving 5 bases between the germline ends. Here the CDR3 DNA reads TGTGCCAGCAGTCAGTCAGATACGCAGTATTTT. Translating gives CASSQSDTQYF. Full variable domain (missing parts from reference TRBV7-8 and TRBJ2-3): GAGVSQSPRYKVAKRGQDVALRCDPISGHVSLFWYQQALGQGPEFLTYFQNEAQLDKSGLPSDRFFAERPEGSVSTLKIQRTQQEDSAVYLCASSQSDTQYFGPGTRLTVL.

V usage is TRBV27 and J usage is TRBJ1-2, with D tentatively TRBD1 (5 bases). Germline V gives CDR1 MNHEY, CDR2 SMNVEV (reference sequence). Trimming left V 6 bases short and J 2 bases short, with 10 bases between. The length of the CDR3 is 13 residues. This chain's CDR3 is CASRTETNYGYTF. The CDR3 nucleotides read TGTGCCAGCAGGACAGAAACCAACTATGGCTACACCTTC.

This clonotype was found a few times. The V call is TRBV15, the J call TRBJ1-5, with 7 bases aligning to TRBD1. Germline V gives CDR1 LNHNV, CDR2 YYDKDF (reference sequence). The junction had 4 bases not matched to a gene; V was cut back by 0 bases and J by 5 bases. The CDR3 has 15 amino acids. The DNA for the CDR3 is TGTGCCACCAGCAGAGATAGAGACAGGGATCAGCCCCAGCATTTT. Amino acid sequence: CATSRDRDRDQPQHF.

In this sample, this clonotype turned up a few times. The CDR3 end shows no conserved phenylalanine or tryptophan, and so a read error is likely. The DNA is left out, because the CDR3 cannot be placed on it with certainty; the CDR3 is given as TCRdb lists it. The rearrangement links TRBV6-4 to TRBJ2-6; the table assigns TRBD1, which was not confirmed against the DNA. The CDR3 has 16 amino acids, counting both end residues. Germline assignment: CDR1 MRHNA and CDR2 SNTAGT. The CDR3 loop is CASSTRTGSGANVLSL.

This clonotype was seen a handful of times. V usage is TRBV12-3 or TRBV12-4 and J usage is TRBJ2-2; D gene unclear. V was cut by 6 bases and J by 9 bases, with 11 bases left in between. The CDR3 consists of 12 residues. The CDR3 loop is CASSEDRRELFF. The CDR3 DNA reads as TGTGCCAGCAGCGAAGACCGCCGGGAGCTGTTTTTT.

CDR3 nucleotides: TGCAGTGCTCCAGTAGGGGGTCGTGGGGGAGATACGCAGTATTTT. The encoded protein is CSAPVGGRGGDTQYF. This chain links TRBV20-1 with TRBJ2-3, with a tentative D call TRBD1 (6 bases). Germline-derived CDR1 and CDR2 are DFQATT and SNEGSKA (reference sequence). V was pared by 5 bases and J by 5 bases, with 20 bases between. This CDR3 contains 15 residues.

This clonotype was seen a few times. The chain's CDR3 is CASSLLAPSGAYEQYF. In nucleotides, the CDR3 is TGTGCCAGCAGCTTATTAGCGCCAAGTGGAGCCTACGAGCAGTACTTC. The gene calls are TRBV7-9 and TRBJ2-7; TRBD2 might be the D (5 bases). Between the trimmed V and J ends, which lost 2 bases and 2 bases, there was a span of 16 bases. Germline V gene lookup returns CDR1 SEHNR and CDR2 FQNEAQ (reference sequence). The CDR3 sequence is 16 residues long.

The gene calls are TRBV5-6 and TRBJ2-3; no reliable D call. The CDR3 totals 13 residues. The V and J ends lost 4 bases and 4 bases respectively, with 10 bases between them. In germline, CDR1 is SGHDT, CDR2 YYEEEE. The CDR3 is CASSLRPSDTQYF. Here the CDR3 DNA reads TGTGCCAGCAGCCTGAGACCTTCAGATACGCAGTATTTT.

The chain joins TRBV4-3 to TRBJ2-2, with D possibly TRBD2 on 7 matching bases. CDR1 is LGHNA, CDR2 YSLEER, per germline. This CDR3 is built from 15 residues. Deletions cut 0 bases from V and 4 bases from J, with 9 bases between. CDR3 protein: CASSQEGGGTGELFF. CDR3 coding DNA: TGCGCCAGCAGCCAAGAAGGGGGGGGCACCGGGGAGCTGTTTTTT.

The chain uses TRBV5-1 and TRBJ1-2; 10 bases agree with TRBD1. There are 15 residues in the CDR3. The V gene's germline CDR1 is SGHRS and CDR2 YFSETQ. The trim removed 0 bases at V and 3 bases at J, leaving 2 bases unmatched. CDR3 region: CASSLGQGADYGYTF. DNA of the CDR3: TGCGCCAGCAGCTTGGGACAGGGGGCGGACTATGGCTACACCTTC. Full variable domain (missing parts from reference TRBV5-1 and TRBJ1-2): KAGVTQTPRYLIKTRGQQVTLSCSPISGHRSVSWYQQTPGQGLQFLFEYFSETQRNKGNFPGRFSGRQFSNSRSEMNVSTLELGDSALYLCASSLGQGADYGYTFGSGTRLTVV.

This clonotype was seen only a few times. The chain uses TRBV5-4 and TRBJ2-3; 9 bases map to TRBD2. Looked up from germline, CDR1 is SGHNT and CDR2 is YYREEE (reference sequence). The CDR3 contains 15 residues. Losses at the gene ends were 2 bases for V and 3 bases for J; bases not matched to a gene: 4. CDR3 bases: TGTGCCAGCAGCTTAGGAGCGGGAGGAACAGATACGCAGTATTTT. It yields the protein CASSLGAGGTDTQYF.

This clonotype was seen a handful of times. The J gene is TRBJ2-5, the V gene TRBV7-2; the D is unclear. The CDR3 contains 13 residues. Trimming took off 1 base at V and 5 bases at J, with 8 bases between the two ends. The germline V gene encodes CDR1 SGHTA and CDR2 FQGNSA. The CDR3 nucleotides are TGTGCCAGCAGCTTAGATTATGGGGAGACCCAGTACTTC. As protein: CASSLDYGETQYF.

This clonotype appeared many times. This sequence joins TRBV15 and TRBJ1-2, with 8 bases aligning to TRBD1. CDR1 is LNHNV and CDR2 is YYDKDF in the germline V gene (reference sequence). The V segment lost 2 bases and the J segment 2 bases; nucleotides outside the gene matches: 1. CDR3 length: 14 amino acids. The CDR3: CATSRWTGNYGYTF. The DNA for the CDR3 is TGTGCCACCAGCAGATGGACAGGGAACTATGGCTACACCTTC.

CDR3 sequence (DNA): TGTGCCAGCAGTTTAGGCCAGGGTGATAATTCACCCCTCCACTTT. Amino acids: CASSLGQGDNSPLHF. The chain recombines TRBV12-3 or TRBV12-4 with TRBJ1-6; perhaps TRBD1 as D (5 bases). Trimming cost V 1 base and J 5 bases, with 9 bases left between them. The CDR3 covers 15 residues.

The chain recombines TRBV5-5 with TRBJ2-5; D perhaps matches TRBD1 (6 bases). The germline V and J ends were trimmed by 1 base and 2 bases, with 12 bases remaining between them. Germline V gene sequence: CDR1 SGHKS, CDR2 YYEKEE (reference sequence). The CDR3 consists of 15 residues. The CDR3 loop reads CASSLFRGQQETQYF. The CDR3 DNA reads as TGTGCCAGCAGCTTGTTTCGCGGACAGCAAGAGACCCAGTACTTC.

This clonotype was seen at least ten times. The rearrangement links TRBV7-3 to TRBJ1-1; D uncertain. The germline gives CDR1 SGHTA, CDR2 FQGTGA. The CDR3 covers 14 residues. V was pared by 2 bases and J by 2 bases, with 9 bases between. CDR3 protein: CASSLSHGNTEAFF. The CDR3, as DNA: TGTGCCAGCAGCTTATCCCACGGCAACACTGAAGCTTTCTTT.

This clonotype has a count of ten or more. The rearrangement joins TRBV4-1 to TRBJ1-1, with 10 nucleotides matching TRBD1. CDR3 length equals 18 residues. V shed 3 bases, J shed 1 base, and the junction held 11 bases outside the gene matches. Per the germline V gene, CDR1 is MGHRA and CDR2 is YSYEKL. The CDR3 here is CASSHVQDRGLGNTEAFF. CDR3 DNA: TGCGCCAGCAGCCATGTACAAGACAGGGGGCTGGGGAACACTGAAGCTTTCTTT.

Comments on this clonotype: This may be a read error: a much more frequent sequence differs by one nucleotide. The V and J genes are TRBV4-1 and TRBJ2-3, with 10 nucleotides matching TRBD2. CDR1 and CDR2 from the germline V gene are MGHRA and YSYEKL. This CDR3 is built from 15 residues. DNA of the CDR3: TGCGCCAGCAGCCAGTCTAGCGGGAGCACAGGTACGCAGTATTTT. Translating it yields CASSQSSGSTGTQYF.

The chain employs TRBV20-1 and TRBJ2-5; D is undetermined. The CDR3 contains 12 residues. Germline V gene lookup returns CDR1 DFQATT and CDR2 SNEGSKA (reference sequence). V dropped 3 bases and J dropped 6 bases, with 11 bases sitting between them. The CDR3 coding sequence is TGCAGTGCTAGTCGCGTTGTGAAGACCCAGTACTTC. Its translation: CSASRVVKTQYF.

This clonotype was picked up a small number of times. The chain is built from TRBV7-2 and TRBJ2-7; 8 bases align to TRBD1. In germline, CDR1 is SGHTA, CDR2 FQGNSA. The CDR3 sequence is 13 residues long. The ends lost 3 bases at V and 6 bases at J; junction bases unmatched: 4. The CDR3 DNA sequence: TGTGCCAGCAGCTTCGGACAGGGAGGCGAGCAGTACTTC. Its translation is CASSFGQGGEQYF.

The V gene is TRBV28, the J gene TRBJ1-4; a possible D gene is TRBD1 (5 bases). V gave up 6 bases and J gave up 9 bases, with 20 bases separating them. The CDR3 is 15 residues long. The germline gives CDR1 MDHEN, CDR2 SYDVKM. The CDR3 DNA follows: TGTGCCAGCAGCCCCGGGGGAGGTGACCTCAAAAAACTGTTTTTT. Amino acids: CASSPGGGDLKKLFF.

This clonotype came up a few times. The chain couples TRBV7-2 to TRBJ2-3; possible D gene TRBD2, 5 bases. The CDR3 extends over 17 amino acids. CDR1 is SGHTA, CDR2 FQGNSA, per germline. The V and J ends lost 2 bases and 6 bases respectively, with 21 bases between them. CDR3 coding DNA: TGTGCCAGCAGCTTAACGGTCCGACTATACTCGCGTGATACGCAGTATTTT. Its protein product is CASSLTVRLYSRDTQYF.

Comment on this clonotype: No conserved phenylalanine or tryptophan ends this CDR3, so it is likely a read error. The rearrangement links TRBV9 to TRBJ1-5; perhaps TRBD1 as D (6 bases). The V end was cut by 0 bases, the J end by 2 bases, with 9 bases between. Germline values: CDR1 SGDLS, CDR2 YYNGEE. The CDR3 runs 15 residues. Here the CDR3 reads CASSVDSGGNQPQHS. CDR3 DNA: TGTGCCAGCAGCGTAGATTCAGGGGGCAATCAGCCCCAGCATTCT.

CDR3: CASSLASDYEQYF. The CDR3 DNA follows: TGTGCCAGCAGCTTAGCCAGCGACTACGAGCAGTACTTC. The rearrangement links TRBV7-6 to TRBJ2-7, with D unclear. The CDR3 contains 13 residues. Germline V gene sequence: CDR1 SGHVS, CDR2 FNYEAQ. The V end was cut by 0 bases, the J end by 3 bases, with 6 bases between.

This clonotype was counted only a few times. The chain links TRBV27 to TRBJ2-1; D uncertain. With 4 bases removed from V and 1 base from J, the gap between germline ends came to 5 bases. CDR3 length equals 13 residues. Germline V lookup: CDR1 MNHEY, CDR2 SMNVEV (reference sequence). Written as DNA, the CDR3 is TGTGCCAGCAGTTCGTCATCCTACAATGAGCAGTTCTTC. This codes for CASSSSSYNEQFF.

The rearrangement joins TRBV27 to TRBJ1-6; tentatively, D is TRBD1 (5 bases). The CDR3 is 12 amino acids. The germline V and J ends were trimmed by 6 bases and 13 bases, with 13 bases remaining between them. Germline V gene lookup returns CDR1 MNHEY and CDR2 SMNVEV (reference sequence). CDR3 in DNA: TGTGCCAGCAGGGGGGGTCGCGTCCCCCTCCACTTT. Translating it yields CASRGGRVPLHF.

This chain joins TRBV7-9 and TRBJ2-3; D possibly matches TRBD1 or TRBD2 (5 bases each). This CDR3 has 14 residues. V lost 10 bases, J lost 2 bases, and 16 bases lay in between. From germline, CDR1 is SEHNR and CDR2 FQNEAQ (reference sequence). CDR3 protein: CAILRAGFTDTQYF. Written as DNA, the CDR3 is TGTGCCATCCTCAGGGCGGGCTTCACAGATACGCAGTATTTT.

This clonotype was found a few times. V gene TRBV6-2 or TRBV6-3 combines with J gene TRBJ1-2, with 9 bases matching TRBD1. The germline V gene has CDR1 MNHEY and CDR2 SVGEGT. Trimming removed 11 bases from V and 4 bases from J; junction bases left unmatched: 8. The CDR3 runs to 13 residues. CDR3 sequence: CAGSGTGTYGYTF. The CDR3 bases are TGTGCCGGTTCCGGGACAGGGACCTATGGCTACACCTTC.

The chain joins TRBV5-6 to TRBJ2-7; 8 bases align to TRBD1. V was pared by 0 bases and J by 0 bases, with 2 bases of the junction left unmatched. CDR1 SGHDT and CDR2 YYEEEE come from the germline V gene. The CDR3 length is 15 residues. The CDR3 loop reads CASSLGDRRSYEQYF. The DNA of the CDR3 is TGTGCCAGCAGCTTGGGGGACAGGCGCTCCTACGAGCAGTACTTC.

As regards this clonotype: The missing conserved phenylalanine or tryptophan at the end of this CDR3 makes a read error likely. The rearrangement links TRBV20-1 to TRBJ2-3; D may be TRBD1 (6 bases). The CDR3 has 13 amino acids. The germline CDR1 and CDR2 sequences are DFQATT and SNEGSKA (reference sequence). Here the CDR3 DNA reads TGCAGTGCTAGGTGGGGGCCCACAGATATGCAGTATTCT. Translation: CSARWGPTDMQYS.

The chain is built from TRBV5-1 and TRBJ1-3, with TRBD1 as a possible D gene (5 bases). The CDR3 extends over 15 amino acids. CDR1 is SGHRS, CDR2 YFSETQ, per germline. Trimming pared 5 bases from V and 3 bases from J, leaving 15 bases between. The CDR3, as DNA: TGCGCCAGCAGACCAGGGTCGGAGGGTGGAAACACCATATATTTT. Amino acids: CASRPGSEGGNTIYF.